One and the same sample provided the 5 T cell receptor beta chains below, sequenced in a study of cytomegalovirus exposure and HLA in healthy donors (dated by TCRdb to 2016 to 2017). Library prep was done by the immunoSEQ multiplex PCR assay. TCRdb re-hosts the immuneACCESS table, in-frame sequences only. Its copies lack some clones; in the studies checked, an unresolved V gene accounts for under half of them, and the cause for the rest is not known. Recorded for this sample are around 300,000 clones; around 90% of them occurred a single time. Roughly 0.96% of the sample is taken by the ten largest. Sequencing was performed on PBMCs. The receptors stem from a man younger than 40 in good health and CMV-seronegative.

The chain couples TRBV5-4 to TRBJ1-1; D may be TRBD1 (6 bases). This CDR3 has 16 residues. V was shortened by 4 bases and J by 0 bases, with 16 bases between the two germline ends. Germline lookup yields CDR1 SGHNT and CDR2 YYREEE (reference sequence). CDR3 loop: CASSPRDRPLNTEAFF. CDR3 DNA sequence: TGTGCCAGCAGCCCACGTGACAGGCCCCTGAACACTGAAGCTTTCTTT.

This clone was seen a single time. The rearrangement joins TRBV5-1 to TRBJ1-6; 9 positions match TRBD1. V shed 4 bases and J 9 bases; nucleotides not matched to a gene: 14. The CDR3 is 17 amino acids. The V gene's germline CDR1 is SGHRS and CDR2 YFSETQ. The CDR3 spells CASSTYPGTGNGSPLHF. The CDR3 nucleotides are TGCGCCAGCAGCACATATCCGGGGACAGGGAACGGTTCACCCCTCCACTTT.

V is TRBV6-1 and J is TRBJ2-5, with D possibly TRBD2 on 6 matching bases. V shed 3 bases and J shed 0 bases, with 11 bases lying between them. This CDR3 is 15 amino acids long. Looked up from germline, CDR1 is MNHNS and CDR2 is SASEGT. The CDR3 nucleotides read TGTGCCAGCAGTGATTATGGCGGGGACCAAGAGACCCAGTACTTC. Translating gives CASSDYGGDQETQYF.

The genes are TRBV27 and TRBJ2-3, with TRBD2 matching 8 bases. This CDR3 comprises 15 residues. Germline V gene lookup returns CDR1 MNHEY and CDR2 SMNVEV (reference sequence). Trimming removed 9 bases from V and 0 bases from J; junction bases left unmatched: 8. CDR3 in DNA: TGTGCCAGTACTAAGCGGGGGCTCAGCACAGATACGCAGTATTTT. This translates into CASTKRGLSTDTQYF.

This chain uses TRBV30 with TRBJ1-5, with 8 bases matching TRBD1. The trim removed 3 bases at V and 6 bases at J, leaving 4 bases unmatched. CDR3 size: 13 residues. Germline loops: CDR1 GTSNPN, CDR2 SVGIG (reference sequence). The DNA for the CDR3 is TGTGCCTGGAGCCTCGACAGGGGTCAGCCCCAGCATTTT. This gives the protein CAWSLDRGQPQHF.